This T cell receptor beta chain was captured by sequencing in a study of blood T cell repertoires in COVID-19. The wider study: COVID-19 samples collected from the United States, Italy and Spain covered acute and convalescent phases.

In germline, CDR1 is SGHNT, CDR2 YYREEE (reference sequence). The CDR3 runs to 14 residues. V lost 4 bases to trimming and J lost 9 bases; unmatched junction nucleotides: 8. Recruits, aged roughly 18 to 90 years, lived in some 25 US areas. Membership in each cohort depended on participant-reported clinical history. Exposed participants came across a COVID-19 case within 2 weeks before study entry. Profiling relied on immunoSEQ multiplex PCR, and the TCRdb table lists in-frame clones only, not all of them. The table includes about 160,000 clones, around 87% detected once. Sequencing was done on a sample of PBMCs or T cells enriched from blood (not recorded which). This receptor was taken from a woman in her thirties or forties who had been exposed to COVID-19. The chain employs TRBV5-4 and TRBJ2-7, with 12 nucleotides matching TRBD2. CDR3 nucleotides: TGTGCCAGCAGCCAACTAGCGGGGGGCGGGGGGCAGTACTTC. Its translation: CASSQLAGGGGQYF.